This entry features one TCR beta chain sequence. This clone has just a few counts. Its specific antigen is unknown. No clone much larger than this one lies a single base away; base qualities are absent. V is reduced by 0 bases and J by 2 bases, leaving a spacing of 5 bases between them. The germline V gene specifies SGHRS as CDR1 and YFSETQ as CDR2. The CDR3 runs 13 amino acids, cysteine and phenylalanine included. The retained sequence is limited to the CDR3, 39 bases, with the frame set at the first base. According to the study, the label for this sample's time point signals: around 26 weeks on oral tofacitinib. In light of the paper, this sample's treatment or condition label describes: oral pan-JAK inhibitor, 5-10 mg twice daily. Lesional scalp punch biopsies and peripheral blood were collected from alopecia areata patients. PBMCs were isolated by density centrifugation and stained for CD3, CD4 and CD8, after which CD4+ and CD8+ T cells were sorted on a FACSAria.

The data derive from a study of CD8+ T cells in alopecia areata (dated by TCRdb to about 2018). Looking at the study overall: Treated patients were enrolled in an open-label pilot trial of oral tofacitinib at 5 to 10 mg twice daily for moderate-to-severe alopecia areata. Patients received tofacitinib for 6 to 18 months and were then followed off drug for 6 months to check for delayed response and recurrence. For the treated patients, the SALT score, which quantifies what percentage of scalp surface area is affected, served as the measure of disease severity. High-throughput TCRbeta sequencing was used to examine T cell clonal expansion in alopecia areata in both the C3H/HeJ mouse model and human patients. In humans, TCRbeta sequencing was performed on scalp tissue and on sorted CD4+ and CD8+ peripheral blood T cells from healthy controls and from patients with patchy or totalis/universalis alopecia areata. Patients on tofacitinib were biopsied at baseline and after 4 and 24 weeks of treatment, and several of the patients also had a later scalp biopsy. Scalp clonality was compared across normal scalp (n=4), patchy alopecia areata scalp (n=8), and alopecia totalis/universalis scalp (n=8). RNA came from the PAXgene miRNA kit for fixed scalp, the miRNeasy kit for PBMCs, and the RNeasy kit for mouse skin. TCRbeta CDR3 regions were amplified by immunoSEQ multiplex PCR using 35 Vbeta forward and 13 Jbeta reverse primers.

The study at large found these results: With tofacitinib, both scalp clonality and the number of expanded CD8+ clones among the top 100 scalp clones went down significantly. During tofacitinib treatment, many expanded lesional clones remained in scalp and blood, and this persistence may partly explain relapse after treatment is stopped. Resident alphabeta T cells in normal human skin are also sequenced, complicating scalp TCR repertoire analysis, unlike mouse skin dominated by gammadelta T cells. The treated cohort was small, with a single nonresponder, so links between baseline CD8+ expansion and response need larger studies. Higher clonality and more expanded CD8+ clones were observed in lesional scalp than in normal scalp, particularly in alopecia totalis/universalis, a finding suggestive of antigenic drive. Compared with mice, TCR sequences shared between patients were less clear, possibly partly because of HLA diversity across the patient population.

Libraries came from the immunoSEQ multiplex PCR assay. RNA was extracted from all samples and reverse transcribed into cDNA, which served as template for TCR sequencing. SuperScript III was used for first-strand cDNA synthesis, primed with a 2:1 mix of oligo-dT and random hexamers. A synthetic immune receptor repertoire was used to assess amplification bias, and residual bias was removed computationally. In the original analysis: Raw reads were preprocessed to remove errors, and CDR3 was defined according to IMGT conventions as the region from the conserved cysteine to phenylalanine. Clonality was computed by normalizing Shannon entropy by log2 of the number of productive unique TCRs and subtracting the result from 1. Scalp TCRbeta sequences were cross-referenced with sorted blood CD4 and CD8 repertoires so that the CD4 or CD8 identity of scalp clones could be inferred. TCRdb limited this immuneACCESS table to in-frame rearrangements with V and J called. A share of clones is missing; checked studies link under half to unresolved V genes, and the rest is unexplained. The DNA gave D and trimming, while V, J and clone size come from that table. Present in this sample are about 190,000 clones, about three fifths of which were seen just once. The ten largest clones capture 1% of the sample.

The TCR comes from a human donor with alopecia areata. The rearranged segments are TRBV5-1 and TRBJ1-1, with the identity of the D gene unclear. The sequencing here drew on CD4+ T cells sorted from blood, taken at week 24, from a patient treated with tofacitinib. The CDR3 region: CASSLDSNTEAFF. DNA sequence: TGCGCCAGCAGCTTGGACAGCAACACTGAAGCTTTCTTT.